This entry concerns a single TCR beta chain. The antigen remains undetermined. This CDR3 is built from 16 residues. Germline-derived CDR1 and CDR2 are PRHDT and FYEKMQ (reference sequence). After removal of 3 bases from V and 4 bases from J, the junction contained 7 bases not matched to a gene. This sample was taken from a study of PD-1 blockade in classical Hodgkin lymphoma. Method: immunoSEQ multiplex PCR; TCRdb's copy keeps in-frame clones and lacks some. The sample holds some 110,000 clones, 89% seen once. Points from the study as a whole: Complete responders' baseline diversity resembled that of newly diagnosed patients. At C4D1, TCR diversity had climbed significantly for CD4+ cells, though not for CD8+ cells.

Regarding time point: cycle 4 day 1 (C4D1), after less than 7 weeks of nivolumab. All trial patients relapsed after autologous stem cell transplantation. Material: peripheral blood mononuclear cells (PBMCs), obtained before the fourth cycle of nivolumab. This sequence was found in a human donor with classical Hodgkin lymphoma. The chain links TRBV13 to TRBJ2-2; 8 bases align to TRBD1. CDR3 sequence reads: CASSFSRGRGTGELFF. In nucleotides, the CDR3 is TGTGCCAGCAGCTTCTCCAGGGGGCGCGGCACCGGGGAGCTGTTTTTT.